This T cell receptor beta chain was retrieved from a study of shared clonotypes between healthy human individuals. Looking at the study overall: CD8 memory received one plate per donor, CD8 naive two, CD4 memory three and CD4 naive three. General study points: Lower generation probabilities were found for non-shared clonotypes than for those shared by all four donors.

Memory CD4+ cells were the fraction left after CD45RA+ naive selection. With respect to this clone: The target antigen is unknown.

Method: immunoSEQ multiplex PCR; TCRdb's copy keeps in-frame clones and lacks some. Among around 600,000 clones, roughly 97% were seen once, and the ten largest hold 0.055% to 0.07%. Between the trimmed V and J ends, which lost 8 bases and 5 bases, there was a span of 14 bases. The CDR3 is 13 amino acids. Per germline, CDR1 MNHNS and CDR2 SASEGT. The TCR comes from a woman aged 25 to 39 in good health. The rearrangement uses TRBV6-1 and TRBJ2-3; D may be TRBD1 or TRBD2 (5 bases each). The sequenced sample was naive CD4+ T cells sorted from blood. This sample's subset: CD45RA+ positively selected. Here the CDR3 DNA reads TGTGCCAGCTTGGGACGGCCATTAGATACGCAGTATTTT. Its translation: CASLGRPLDTQYF.